Each of the 29 T cell receptor beta chains below was sequenced from the same sample in a study of cytomegalovirus exposure and HLA in healthy donors listed by TCRdb under 2017. The receptor library was made with the immunoSEQ multiplex PCR assay. A mixture of 60 forward primers for TCR Vbeta segments and 13 reverse primers for TCR Jbeta segments was used in the multiplex PCR. Imported from immuneACCESS, the table was reduced by TCRdb to in-frame sequences with V and J called. These copies leave out some clones; in studies compared against another copy, an unresolved V gene accounts for under half, and the cause of the remainder is not known. The sample table shows 200,000 to 250,000 clones, and roughly 80% are seen once. Of the sample, less than 4.5% falls within the top ten clones. Sequenced sample: PBMCs. These receptors were taken from a male donor in good health and CMV-seronegative.

The chain employs TRBV29-1 and TRBJ2-3, with TRBD1 matching over 8 bases. This CDR3 has 12 residues. From germline, CDR1 is SQVTM and CDR2 ANQGSEA. J was trimmed by 6 bases and V by 4 bases; bases with no gene match: 3. As DNA, the CDR3 is TGCAGCGTTGCCAGGGGGCTTGATACGCAGTATTTT. It is translated as CSVARGLDTQYF.

CDR3 region: CASSTPEYPGTDTQYF. In DNA, the CDR3 is TGTGCCAGCAGCACCCCCGAGTATCCTGGCACAGATACGCAGTATTTT. The V and J genes are TRBV7-9 and TRBJ2-3; D remains unclear. CDR3 length equals 16 residues. CDR1 is SEHNR, CDR2 FQNEAQ, per germline (reference sequence). V lost 5 bases and J lost 1, with 16 bases in between.

V and J are TRBV27 and TRBJ2-7; D gene unclear. In germline, CDR1 is MNHEY, CDR2 SMNVEV (reference sequence). CDR3 length: 16 residues. V was pared by 6 bases and J by 0 bases, with 18 bases between. This CDR3 reads CASRVGLGRSSYEQYF. DNA of the CDR3: TGTGCCAGCAGAGTGGGTTTAGGTAGGAGCTCCTACGAGCAGTACTTC.

This clone was found once. The gene calls are TRBV2 and TRBJ2-5, with 8 nucleotides matching TRBD2. V lost 7 bases and J lost 4; bases outside the gene matches: 11. CDR3 length: 15 amino acids. The germline V gene has CDR1 SNHLY and CDR2 FYNNEI. The CDR3 region has the DNA TGTGCCAGCAAGCTCGGGAGGGCCGACCGAGAGACCCAGTACTTC. Translated: CASKLGRADRETQYF.

This chain joins TRBV19 and TRBJ2-7; 9 positions agree with TRBD1. The CDR3 totals 13 residues. V lost 9 bases to trimming and J lost 3 bases; unmatched junction nucleotides: 6. Germline-derived CDR1 and CDR2 are LNHDA and SQIVND (reference sequence). Here the CDR3 DNA reads TGTGCCAGCGGACAGGGGCTAAACTACGAGCAGTACTTC. Protein sequence: CASGQGLNYEQYF.

The V call is TRBV6-1, the J call TRBJ2-2, with 8 bases matching TRBD2. Germline V lookup: CDR1 MNHNS, CDR2 SASEGT. The CDR3 sequence is 16 residues long. V lost 4 bases, J lost 4 bases, and 8 bases stayed unmatched. The CDR3 region is CASSGRSGMSTGELFF. DNA of the CDR3: TGTGCCAGCAGTGGACGTAGCGGGATGAGCACCGGGGAGCTGTTTTTT.

The V and J genes are TRBV10-1 and TRBJ2-1, with D possibly matching TRBD1 (6 bases). This CDR3 is 15 amino acids long. Germline-derived CDR1 and CDR2 are WNHNN and SYGVQD (reference sequence). Trimming took 2 bases from V and 7 from J, leaving 15 bases between them. The CDR3: CASSEGGSGENEQFF. CDR3 nucleotides: TGCGCCAGCAGTGAGGGGGGCTCTGGAGAGAATGAGCAGTTCTTC.

This chain links TRBV5-1 with TRBJ2-3, with D perhaps TRBD1 (6 bases). V lost 7 bases and J lost 6, with 18 bases in between. The CDR3 runs to 14 residues. In germline, CDR1 is SGHRS, CDR2 YFSETQ. CDR3 in DNA: TGCGCCAGCCAAACAGGGAGAGTCGGGGATACGCAGTATTTT. Its translation: CASQTGRVGDTQYF.

This chain uses TRBV28 with TRBJ1-5, with TRBD1 identical over 11 bases. CDR1 and CDR2 (germline): MDHEN, SYDVKM. V was clipped by 5 bases and J by 7 bases; unmatched bases: 7. The CDR3 sequence is 15 residues long. The DNA of the CDR3 is TGTGCCAGCAGTCCCGGACAGGGGGCAGGACAGCCCCAGCATTTT. Translated, it gives CASSPGQGAGQPQHF. The whole variable domain, filled in from reference TRBV28 and TRBJ1-5, reads DVKVTQSSRYLVKRTGEKVFLECVQDMDHENMFWYRQDPGLGLRLIYFSYDVKMKEKGDIPEGYSVSREKKERFSLILESASTNQTSMYLCASSPGQGAGQPQHFGDGTRLSIL.

The chain is built from TRBV4-2 and TRBJ1-1; the D is unclear. Germline assignment: CDR1 LGHNA and CDR2 YNFKEQ. The CDR3 spans 16 residues. V lost 0 bases, J lost 0 bases, and 11 bases lay in between. CDR3 nucleotide sequence: TGTGCCAGCAGCCAAGACCTAACCCCCTTGAACACTGAAGCTTTCTTT. Translating it yields CASSQDLTPLNTEAFF.

This clone has more than one count but fewer than ten. J is TRBJ2-2 and V is TRBV19, with 8 bases that match TRBD2. The V and J ends lost 6 bases and 8 bases, in that order; junction bases with no gene match: 8. Germline V gives CDR1 LNHDA, CDR2 SQIVND (reference sequence). The length of the CDR3 is 14 residues. The CDR3 region is CASRHPVAGGELFF. CDR3 DNA sequence: TGTGCCAGTAGACATCCCGTAGCGGGAGGGGAGCTGTTTTTT.

The genes are TRBV7-9 and TRBJ2-6; D not certain. With 5 bases removed from V and 1 base from J, the gap between germline ends came to 9 bases. The germline V gene encodes CDR1 SEHNR and CDR2 FQNEAQ (reference sequence). The CDR3 length is 15 residues. CDR3 sequence (DNA): TGTGCCAGCAGCCCGGGTATTTCTGGGGCCAACGTCCTGACTTTC. It yields the protein CASSPGISGANVLTF.

The chain recombines TRBV5-4 with TRBJ2-2, with 9 bases aligning to TRBD2. The CDR3 is 18 amino acids. The V gene end was trimmed by 4 bases and the J gene end by 4 bases; junction bases not matched to a gene: 14. Germline values: CDR1 SGHNT, CDR2 YYREEE (reference sequence). CDR3 loop: CASSRRGGGGDGTGELFF. CDR3 nucleotides: TGTGCCAGCAGCCGTCGCGGGGGGGGTGGTGATGGCACCGGGGAGCTGTTTTTT.

The rearrangement joins TRBV28 to TRBJ2-2; 8 positions agree with TRBD2. This CDR3 comprises 16 residues. Germline V gives CDR1 MDHEN, CDR2 SYDVKM. The ends lost 2 bases at V and 3 bases at J; junction bases unmatched: 5. CDR3 residues: CASSLIASGYTGELFF. In nucleotides, the CDR3 is TGTGCCAGCAGTTTAATAGCTAGCGGGTACACCGGGGAGCTGTTTTTT.

The chain combines TRBV6-5 with TRBJ2-7; a possible D gene is TRBD1 (5 bases). CDR3 length: 11 amino acids. Trimming shortened V by 8 bases and J by 4 bases, and 9 bases separated the two germline ends. CDR1 is MNHEY and CDR2 is SVGAGI in the germline V gene. CDR3 coding DNA: TGTGCCAGCGGCCCAGGGTACGAGCAGTACTTC. It translates to CASGPGYEQYF.

This chain connects TRBV7-8 to TRBJ2-1; TRBD1 agrees at 12 bases. CDR3 size: 15 residues. Germline CDR1 and CDR2: SGHVS and FQNEAQ. With V trimmed by 5 bases and J by 6 bases, 5 bases remained unmatched. The CDR3 spells CASSHLGQGANEQFF. In nucleotides, the CDR3 is TGTGCCAGCAGCCACCTGGGACAGGGGGCCAATGAGCAGTTCTTC.

Regarding this clone: A read error may produce the germline difference seen at one junction end. The chain combines TRBV7-9 with TRBJ1-5; D is uncertain. Looked up from germline, CDR1 is SEHNR and CDR2 is FQNEAQ (reference sequence). CDR3 size: 16 residues. The CDR3 is CSSSLAGRGRDQPQHF. CDR3 coding DNA: TGTTCCAGCAGCTTAGCGGGCAGAGGGAGGGATCAGCCCCAGCATTTT.

In regard to this clone: At the DNA level, this CDR3 is encoded by other sequences in the same sample as well. The V gene is TRBV27, the J gene TRBJ2-7, with TRBD1 as a possible D gene (6 bases). Trimming stripped 6 bases from V and 4 bases from J, with 7 bases between. CDR3 length equals 11 residues. The germline gives CDR1 MNHEY, CDR2 SMNVEV (reference sequence). The CDR3 is CASRGGYEQYF. CDR3 in DNA: TGTGCCAGCAGAGGGGGATACGAGCAGTACTTC.

The chain couples TRBV4-2 to TRBJ2-1, with 7 nucleotides matching TRBD2. The germline gives CDR1 LGHNA, CDR2 YNFKEQ. The CDR3 loop spans 16 amino acids. Trimming removed 2 bases from V and 0 bases from J; junction bases left unmatched: 4. The CDR3 region has the DNA TGTGCCAGCAGCCAATCCCGGACTAGCTCCTACAATGAGCAGTTCTTC. Translated: CASSQSRTSSYNEQFF.

The sample holds a few counts of this clone. The V and J genes are TRBV9 and TRBJ1-5; 9 bases are a match to TRBD1. V lost 4 bases and J lost 7; bases outside the gene matches: 3. Germline CDR1 reads SGDLS; CDR2 reads YYNGEE. The CDR3 contains 13 residues. In DNA, the CDR3 is TGTGCCAGCAGCCAAGACAGGGGGCAGCCCCAGCATTTT. Its protein product is CASSQDRGQPQHF.

This chain links TRBV9 with TRBJ2-2; D possibly corresponds to TRBD1 (5 bases). CDR1 SGDLS and CDR2 YYNGEE come from the germline V gene. The V end lost 2 bases, the J end lost 5 bases, and 16 bases lay between the germline ends. The CDR3 spans 16 residues. CDR3 coding DNA: TGTGCCAGCAGCGTGGGCAACATGGGGCGGACCGGGGAGCTGTTTTTT. Its protein is CASSVGNMGRTGELFF.

This clone was seen once. V usage is TRBV7-8 and J usage is TRBJ2-1; D may be TRBD2 (6 bases). Germline V CDR1 and CDR2: SGHVS, FQNEAQ. The CDR3 extends over 20 amino acids. V lost 5 bases and J lost 0, with 26 bases in between. CDR3 sequence: CASSLHDPGLYDSSYNEQFF. The CDR3 DNA reads TGTGCCAGCAGCCTACATGATCCGGGACTCTATGACAGCTCCTACAATGAGCAGTTCTTC.

The chain has TRBV19 and TRBJ2-1; D might be TRBD1 (5 bases). Trimming stripped 3 bases from V and 10 bases from J, with 10 bases between. The germline CDR1 and CDR2 sequences are LNHDA and SQIVND (reference sequence). The CDR3 extends over 12 amino acids. The DNA for the CDR3 is TGTGCCAGTAGTATCCTCAGGGCCGAGCAGTTCTTC. This gives the protein CASSILRAEQFF.

The chain recombines TRBV4-1 with TRBJ2-5; 11 bases line up with TRBD1. V lost 2 bases, J lost 1 base, and 3 bases stayed unmatched. The germline V gene encodes CDR1 MGHRA and CDR2 YSYEKL. The CDR3 loop spans 16 amino acids. The CDR3, as DNA: TGCGCCAGCAGCCAACCGGACAGGGGGCTCCAAGAGACCCAGTACTTC. Protein product: CASSQPDRGLQETQYF.

For the CDR3, the DNA is TGTGCCAGCAGCGCCCCGGACAGACCCTACGAGCAGTACTTC. This translates into CASSAPDRPYEQYF. This sequence joins TRBV7-3 and TRBJ2-7; D possibly corresponds to TRBD1 (6 bases). Per germline, CDR1 SGHTA and CDR2 FQGTGA. With 5 bases removed from V and 2 bases from J, the gap between germline ends came to 13 bases. The CDR3 extends over 14 amino acids. Using reference TRBV7-3 and TRBJ2-7 for the parts outside the CDR3, the full variable domain is GAGVSQTPSNKVTEKGKYVELRCDPISGHTALYWYRQSLGQGPEFLIYFQGTGAADDSGLPNDRFFAVRPEGSVSTLKIQRTERGDSAVYLCASSAPDRPYEQYFGPGTRLTVT.

This clone was observed a handful of times. This sequence joins TRBV5-6 and TRBJ2-2, with 9 bases aligning to TRBD1. This CDR3 spans 16 amino acids. CDR1 SGHDT and CDR2 YYEEEE come from the germline V gene. V dropped 0 bases and J dropped 3; count of bases not matched to a gene: 3. CDR3 bases: TGTGCCAGCAGCTTGGCGGGACAGGGATACACCGGGGAGCTGTTTTTT. Translating it yields CASSLAGQGYTGELFF.

The chain combines TRBV11-3 with TRBJ2-7; TRBD1 is a possible D gene (5 bases). Germline CDR1 is SGHNT and CDR2 is YENEEA. The CDR3 runs 14 residues. V dropped 0 bases and J dropped 3 bases, with 9 bases sitting between them. This CDR3 reads CASSLDGAGYEQYF. DNA for the CDR3: TGTGCCAGCAGCTTAGATGGGGCAGGCTACGAGCAGTACTTC.

The CDR3: CASSSNYNSPLHF. The CDR3 bases are TGTGCCAGCAGCTCTAACTATAATTCACCCCTCCACTTT. The V and J genes are TRBV6-4 and TRBJ1-6, with no clear D. Between the trimmed V and J ends, which lost 6 bases and 3 bases, there was a span of 6 bases. The V gene's germline CDR1 is MRHNA and CDR2 SNTAGT. The CDR3 length is 13 residues.

The rearrangement links TRBV7-9 to TRBJ2-7; 7 nucleotides align to TRBD2. The CDR3 consists of 15 residues. The junction had 14 bases not matched to a gene; V was cut back by 7 bases and J by 5 bases. In germline, CDR1 is SEHNR, CDR2 FQNEAQ (reference sequence). The CDR3 DNA is TGTGCCAGCAACGATCTCGGGTTAGCGGGCAACGAGCAGTACTTC. This gives the protein CASNDLGLAGNEQYF. The whole variable domain, remainder taken from reference TRBV7-9 and TRBJ2-7, is DTGVSQNPRHKITKRGQNVTFRCDPISEHNRLYWYRQTLGQGPEFLTYFQNEAQLEKSRLLSDRFSAERPKGSFSTLEIQRTEQGDSAMYLCASNDLGLAGNEQYFGPGTRLTVT.